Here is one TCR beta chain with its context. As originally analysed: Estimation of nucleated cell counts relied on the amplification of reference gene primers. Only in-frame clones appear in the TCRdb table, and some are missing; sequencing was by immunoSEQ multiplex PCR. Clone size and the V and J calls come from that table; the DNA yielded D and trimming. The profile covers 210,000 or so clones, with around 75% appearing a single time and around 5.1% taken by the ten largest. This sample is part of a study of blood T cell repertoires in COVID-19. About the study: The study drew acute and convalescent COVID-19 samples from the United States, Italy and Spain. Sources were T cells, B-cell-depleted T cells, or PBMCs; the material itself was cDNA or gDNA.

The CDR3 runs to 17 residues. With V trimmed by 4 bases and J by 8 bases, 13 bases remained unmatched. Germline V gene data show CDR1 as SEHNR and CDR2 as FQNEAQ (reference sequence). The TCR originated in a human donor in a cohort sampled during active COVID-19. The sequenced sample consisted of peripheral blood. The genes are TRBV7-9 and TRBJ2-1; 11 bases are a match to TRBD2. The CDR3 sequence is CASSSRSSGRGRDEQFF. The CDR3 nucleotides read TGTGCCAGCAGCTCAAGGAGTAGCGGGAGGGGGAGAGATGAGCAGTTCTTC.